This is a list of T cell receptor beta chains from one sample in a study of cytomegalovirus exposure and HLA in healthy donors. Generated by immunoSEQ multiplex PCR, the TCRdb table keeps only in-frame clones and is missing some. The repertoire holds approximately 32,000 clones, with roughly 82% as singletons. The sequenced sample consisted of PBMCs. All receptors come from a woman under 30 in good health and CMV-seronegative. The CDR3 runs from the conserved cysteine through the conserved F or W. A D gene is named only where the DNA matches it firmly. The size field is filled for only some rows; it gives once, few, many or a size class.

TGTGCCAGCAGTGCGGAGGGTTATGAGCAGTTCTTC,CASSAEGYEQFF,TRBJ2-1,TRBV6-1,NA,NA
TGTGCCAGCAAAGAGGGGGGGGTCACTGAAGCTTTCTTT,CASKEGGVTEAFF,TRBJ1-1,TRBV6-5,NA,NA
TGTGCCAGCAGTGAAGGAGGGGATACAGGGCGAAGAAACACCATATATTTT,CASSEGGDTGRRNTIYF,TRBJ1-3,TRBV6-1,NA,NA
TGTGCCAGCAGCTTACAGGGGGCGTGGGGAAACACCATATATTTT,CASSLQGAWGNTIYF,TRBJ1-3,TRBV7-2,TRBD1,NA
TGTGCCAGCAGTGGCTTCTCCGGGGAGACCCAGTACTTC,CASSGFSGETQYF,TRBJ2-5,TRBV6-5,NA,NA
TGTGCCAGCAGCTTCATTCACACCGGGGAGCTGTTTTTT,CASSFIHTGELFF,TRBJ2-2,TRBV7-2,NA,NA
TGTGCCAGCAGGGCGACAGGGAAAGGCACCGGGGAGCTGTTTTTT,CASRATGKGTGELFF,TRBJ2-2,TRBV27,TRBD1,NA
TGTGCCAGCAGTGATTGGCAGGGAACAGATACGCAGTATTTT,CASSDWQGTDTQYF,TRBJ2-3,TRBV6-1,NA,NA
TGTGCCAGCAGGGGACTAGCGGGGGGCCAGGGGCATGGTACGCAGTATTTT,CASRGLAGGQGHGTQYF,TRBJ2-3,TRBV7-9,TRBD2,NA
TGTGCCAGCAGTGACTCTAGCACCGGGGAGCTGTTTTTT,CASSDSSTGELFF,TRBJ2-2,TRBV6-4,NA,NA
TGTGCCAGCATAGCTAGTAGCGGGATGGGGGAGCAGTTCTTC,CASIASSGMGEQFF,TRBJ2-1,TRBV7-2,TRBD2,NA
TGTGCCAGCAGTCCGGGACAGGGGGCCTACAATGAGCAGTTCTTC,CASSPGQGAYNEQFF,TRBJ2-1,TRBV27,TRBD1,NA
TGTGCCACCAGCAGGCCTAAAGAGACCCAGTACTTC,CATSRPKETQYF,TRBJ2-5,TRBV15,NA,NA
TGTGCCACCGGGATGGACCGGCGGGCCGAGCAGTACTTC,CATGMDRRAEQYF,TRBJ2-7,TRBV7-6,NA,once
TGTGCCAGCAGTCTACGACAGGGCAGTCAGCCCCAGCATTTT,CASSLRQGSQPQHF,TRBJ1-5,TRBV28,TRBD1,NA
TGTGCCATCAGTGAGGGATTGGTGACTAGATTCTACGAGCAGTACTTC,CAISEGLVTRFYEQYF,TRBJ2-7,TRBV10-3,NA,NA
TGTGCCAGCAGCTTAGCAGTGGGGCTCGACGGTGAGCAGTTCTTC,CASSLAVGLDGEQFF,TRBJ2-1,TRBV7-2,NA,NA
TGTGCCAGCAGCTCAGGGTTTCACGCCTACGAGCAGTACTTC,CASSSGFHAYEQYF,TRBJ2-7,TRBV28,NA,NA
TGTGCCAGCAGCTTGTCCAAGCAGGGGACAGGGCTTGGCTACCCCTTC,CASSLSKQGTGLGYPF,TRBJ1-2,TRBV5-4,TRBD1,NA
TGTGCCAGCAGCCAATCGGGGGGGAACACTGAAGCTTTCTTT,CASSQSGGNTEAFF,TRBJ1-1,TRBV16,NA,NA
TGTGCCAGCAGCCAAGGACTAGCGGGAGAAGCCGAGCAGTACTTC,CASSQGLAGEAEQYF,TRBJ2-7,TRBV4-2,TRBD2,NA
TGTGCCAGCAGCGCGACTAGCGGGTTATACAATGAGCAGTTCTTC,CASSATSGLYNEQFF,TRBJ2-1,TRBV5-5,TRBD2,NA
TGTGCCAGCAGCTTGCAGCAGGGGGCTGATCCCCTCCACTTT,CASSLQQGADPLHF,TRBJ1-6,TRBV7-8,TRBD1,NA
TGTGCCAGCAGCCCAGGCGGGGATGCGGGAAACACCATATATTTT,CASSPGGDAGNTIYF,TRBJ1-3,TRBV9,NA,few
TGTGCCAGCAGCTTACAGGGTGGGGATGAGCAGTTCTTC,CASSLQGGDEQFF,TRBJ2-1,TRBV9,NA,once
TGTGCCACCAGCAGAGAGAGGGCGGGGGGGCCTCGGACAGATACGCAGTATTTT,CATSRERAGGPRTDTQYF,TRBJ2-3,TRBV15,TRBD2,NA